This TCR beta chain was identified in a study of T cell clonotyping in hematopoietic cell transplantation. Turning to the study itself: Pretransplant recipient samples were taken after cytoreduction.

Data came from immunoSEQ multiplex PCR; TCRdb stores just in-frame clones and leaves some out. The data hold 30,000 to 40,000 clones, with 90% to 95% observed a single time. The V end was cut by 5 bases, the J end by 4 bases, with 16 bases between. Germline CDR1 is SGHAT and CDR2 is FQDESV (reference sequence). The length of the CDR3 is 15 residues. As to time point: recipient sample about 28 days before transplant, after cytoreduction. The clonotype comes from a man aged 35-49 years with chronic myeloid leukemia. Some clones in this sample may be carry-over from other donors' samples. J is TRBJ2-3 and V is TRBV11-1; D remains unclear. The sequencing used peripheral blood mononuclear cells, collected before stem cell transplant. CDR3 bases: TGTGCCAGCAGCCCCGAGTGGGGAAACGCAGATACGCAGTATTTT. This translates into CASSPEWGNADTQYF.